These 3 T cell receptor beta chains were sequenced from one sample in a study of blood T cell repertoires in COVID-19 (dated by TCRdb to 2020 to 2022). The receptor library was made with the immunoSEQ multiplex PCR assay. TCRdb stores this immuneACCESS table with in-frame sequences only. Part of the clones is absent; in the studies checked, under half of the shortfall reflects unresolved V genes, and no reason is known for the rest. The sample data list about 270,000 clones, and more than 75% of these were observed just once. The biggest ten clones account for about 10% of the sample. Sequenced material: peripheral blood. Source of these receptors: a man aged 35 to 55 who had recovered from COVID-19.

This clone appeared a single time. CDR3 sequence reads: CASSIDRGRGENIQYF. Written as DNA, the CDR3 is TGTGCCAGCTCGATCGACAGGGGGCGCGGGGAGAACATTCAGTACTTC. V and J are TRBV18 and TRBJ2-4, with 10 bases that match TRBD1. CDR3 size: 16 residues. Trimming removed 6 bases from V and 7 bases from J; junction bases left unmatched: 12. Germline CDR1 reads KGHSH; CDR2 reads LQKENI.

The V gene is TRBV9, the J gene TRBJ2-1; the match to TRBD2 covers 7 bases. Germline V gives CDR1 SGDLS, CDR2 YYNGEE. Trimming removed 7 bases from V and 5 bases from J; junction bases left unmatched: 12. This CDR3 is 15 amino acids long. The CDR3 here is CASSRSGGGHNEQFF. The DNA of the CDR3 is TGTGCCAGCTCGCGTAGTGGGGGGGGTCACAATGAGCAGTTCTTC.

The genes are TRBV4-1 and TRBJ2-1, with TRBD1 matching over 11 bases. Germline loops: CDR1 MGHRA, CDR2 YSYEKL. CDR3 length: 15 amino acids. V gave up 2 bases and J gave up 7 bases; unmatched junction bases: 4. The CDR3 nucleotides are TGCGCCAGCAGCCAATTGGGGACAGGGGGAAATGAGCAGTTCTTC. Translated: CASSQLGTGGNEQFF.